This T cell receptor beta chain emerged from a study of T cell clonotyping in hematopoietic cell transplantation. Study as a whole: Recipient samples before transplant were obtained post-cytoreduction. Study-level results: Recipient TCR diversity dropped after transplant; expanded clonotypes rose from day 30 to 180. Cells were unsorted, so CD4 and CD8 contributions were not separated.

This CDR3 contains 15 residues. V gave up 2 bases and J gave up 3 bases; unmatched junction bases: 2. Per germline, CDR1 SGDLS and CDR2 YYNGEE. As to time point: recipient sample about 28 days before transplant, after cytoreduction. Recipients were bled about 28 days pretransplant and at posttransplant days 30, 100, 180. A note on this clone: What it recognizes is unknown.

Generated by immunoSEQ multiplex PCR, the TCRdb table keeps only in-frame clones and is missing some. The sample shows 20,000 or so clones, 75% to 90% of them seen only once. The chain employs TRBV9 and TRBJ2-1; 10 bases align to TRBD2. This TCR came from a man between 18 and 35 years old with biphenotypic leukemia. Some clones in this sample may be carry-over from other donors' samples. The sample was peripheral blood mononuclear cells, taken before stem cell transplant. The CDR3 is CASSVSGRDYNEQFF. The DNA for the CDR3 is TGTGCCAGCAGCGTCAGCGGGAGGGACTACAATGAGCAGTTCTTC.